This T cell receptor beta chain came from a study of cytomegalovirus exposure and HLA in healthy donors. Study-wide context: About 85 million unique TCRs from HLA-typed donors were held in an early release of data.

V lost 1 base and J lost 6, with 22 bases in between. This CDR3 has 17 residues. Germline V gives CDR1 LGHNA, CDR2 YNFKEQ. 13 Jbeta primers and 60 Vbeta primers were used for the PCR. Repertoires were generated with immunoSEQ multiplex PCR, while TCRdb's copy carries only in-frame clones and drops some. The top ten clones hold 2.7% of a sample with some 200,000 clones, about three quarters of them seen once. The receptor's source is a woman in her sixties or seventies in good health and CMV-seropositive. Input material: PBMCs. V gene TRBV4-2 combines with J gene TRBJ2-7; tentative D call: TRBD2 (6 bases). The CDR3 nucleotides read TGTGCCAGCAGCCAAGGGCTGTTAGGGGAGGCGAGCAGCGAGCAGTACTTC. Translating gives CASSQGLLGEASSEQYF.